The subject of this entry is one T cell receptor beta chain. Assay used: immunoSEQ multiplex PCR; TCRdb lists only in-frame clones, some missing. The data hold roughly 51,000 clones, with 90% to 97% observed a single time. This sample stems from a study of T cells after somatic rescue of genetic block. Germline V gives CDR1 SQVTM, CDR2 ANQGSEA. V lost 3 bases and J lost 0, with 11 bases in between. CDR3 length: 14 residues. The sequence came from a child less than two years old. Sequenced input: peripheral blood mononuclear cells (PBMCs). V is TRBV29-1 and J is TRBJ1-1; D is uncertain. The CDR3: CSVEWYTMNTEAFF. Here the CDR3 DNA reads TGCAGCGTTGAGTGGTATACCATGAACACTGAAGCTTTCTTT.